A selection of T cell receptor beta chains follows, all from one sample in a study of early T cells in non-severe SARS-CoV-2 infection. TCRdb re-called the 5' RACE reads through MiXCR, storing one row per CDR3 protein. The data hold 65,000 to 95,000 distinct CDR3 sequences, with approximately 15% observed a single time. The source material was whole blood. The receptors shown here come from an adult who was a healthcare worker with PCR-confirmed SARS-CoV-2 infection or an uninfected control (not recorded which). CDR3s leave out the opening cysteine and the closing phenylalanine or tryptophan. D genes are given only for firm matches.

CDR3aa | v_gene | d_gene | j_gene
ASSYSSRGEQY | TRBV6-5 | . | TRBJ2-7
ASSHWGGTNYGHT | TRBV27 | . | TRBJ1-2
ASSQDPQTSGSTDTQY | TRBV4-1 | TRBD2 | TRBJ2-3
ASSLVAGGPSYEQY | TRBV5-1 | TRBD2 | TRBJ2-7
ATSRGSYNEQF | TRBV24-1 | . | TRBJ2-1
ASSFSPGTSEARNEQF | TRBV28 | TRBD2 | TRBJ2-1
ASSPGAETQY | TRBV7-6 | . | TRBJ2-5
ASSFGTSSGELF | TRBV12-3/TRBV12-4 | . | TRBJ2-2
SVEYGQGANNEQF | TRBV29-1 | TRBD1 | TRBJ2-1
ASSIAGALSGEQY | TRBV19 | . | TRBJ2-7